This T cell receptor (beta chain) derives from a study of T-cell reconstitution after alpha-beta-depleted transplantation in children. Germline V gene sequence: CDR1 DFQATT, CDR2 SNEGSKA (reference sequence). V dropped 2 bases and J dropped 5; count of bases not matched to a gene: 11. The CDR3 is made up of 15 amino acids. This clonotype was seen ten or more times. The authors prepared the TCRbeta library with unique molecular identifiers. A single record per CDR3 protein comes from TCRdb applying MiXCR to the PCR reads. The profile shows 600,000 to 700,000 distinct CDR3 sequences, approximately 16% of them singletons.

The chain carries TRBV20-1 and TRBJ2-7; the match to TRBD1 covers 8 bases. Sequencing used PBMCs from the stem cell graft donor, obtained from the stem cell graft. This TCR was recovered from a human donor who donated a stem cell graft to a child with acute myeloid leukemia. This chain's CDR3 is CSARSGQGGWDEQYF. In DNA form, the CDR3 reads TGCAGTGCTAGATCCGGACAGGGCGGATGGGACGAGCAGTACTTC.